One and the same sample provided the 17 T cell receptor beta chains below, sequenced in a study of blood T cell repertoires in COVID-19. Only in-frame clones appear in the TCRdb table, and some are missing; sequencing was by immunoSEQ multiplex PCR. The table records 230,000 or so clones, approximately 83% of them present only once. Sequencing was done on a sample of peripheral blood. The receptor set was obtained from a man in his forties or fifties with active or convalescent COVID-19.

The genes are TRBV11-2 and TRBJ2-7; 9 bases fit TRBD1. The J segment lost 4 bases and the V segment lost 5 bases, leaving 6 bases of the junction unmatched. The CDR3 extends over 14 amino acids. The germline CDR1 and CDR2 sequences are SGHAT and FQNNGV. In DNA form, the CDR3 reads TGTGCCAGCAGCCCCACAGGGGGCGAGTACGAGCAGTACTTC. This encodes CASSPTGGEYEQYF.

The chain couples TRBV25-1 to TRBJ1-1; a weak D match, TRBD1 (5 bases). Per the germline V gene, CDR1 is MGHDK and CDR2 is SYGVNS. The V end lost 7 bases, the J end lost 6 bases, and 15 bases lay between the germline ends. There are 13 residues in the CDR3. CDR3 in amino acids: CASTAGGVAEAFF. CDR3 sequence (DNA): TGTGCCAGCACGGCCGGGGGGGTCGCTGAAGCTTTCTTT.

The chain combines TRBV7-9 with TRBJ2-1; 10 nucleotides align to TRBD2. Germline CDR1 reads SEHNR; CDR2 reads FQNEAQ (reference sequence). The V gene end was trimmed by 8 bases and the J gene end by 7 bases; junction bases not matched to a gene: 11. This CDR3 has 15 amino acids. CDR3 nucleotide sequence: TGTGCCAGCTCGATAGCGGGGGGCCGGGGTAATGAGCAGTTCTTC. It yields the protein CASSIAGGRGNEQFF.

The V gene is TRBV24-1, the J gene TRBJ1-2, with TRBD1 matching over 7 bases. The germline V gene encodes CDR1 KGHDR and CDR2 SFDVKD. The CDR3 contains 17 residues. Trimming cost V 7 bases and J 4 bases; bases outside gene matches: 17. The CDR3, as DNA: TGTGCCACCAGAGCCGAAAGGGGGGCCAGGGGGGCCTATGGCTACACCTTC. It is translated as CATRAERGARGAYGYTF.

This chain joins TRBV3-1 (or the pseudogene TRBV3-2) and TRBJ2-3; D unresolved. This CDR3 is built from 14 residues. The germline V gene has CDR1 LGHDT and CDR2 YNNKEL (reference sequence). V was clipped by 0 bases and J by 5 bases, with 9 bases between them. CDR3 sequence reads: CASSQDGRQDTQYF. The CDR3 region has the DNA TGTGCCAGCAGCCAAGATGGCAGACAAGATACGCAGTATTTT.

The chain employs TRBV3-1 (or the pseudogene TRBV3-2) and TRBJ1-2, with D perhaps TRBD1 (6 bases). CDR1 LGHDT and CDR2 YNNKEL come from the germline V gene (reference sequence). V was shortened by 3 bases and J by 6 bases, with 8 bases between the two germline ends. The CDR3 spans 12 residues. The CDR3 sequence: CASSQGAHGYTF. Here the CDR3 DNA reads TGTGCCAGCAGCCAGGGGGCCCATGGCTACACCTTC.

The chain carries TRBV15 and TRBJ1-2; D possibly corresponds to TRBD1 (5 bases). Germline V gene sequence: CDR1 LNHNV, CDR2 YYDKDF (reference sequence). The length of the CDR3 is 13 residues. V dropped 3 bases and J dropped 8 bases, with 13 bases sitting between them. The CDR3 loop is CATSSPGRLGYTF. The CDR3 DNA reads TGTGCCACCAGCAGCCCAGGGAGGCTCGGCTACACCTTC.

V usage is TRBV19 and J usage is TRBJ2-2; the match to TRBD1 covers 8 bases. Germline trimming cut 9 bases from V and 5 bases from J; bases unmatched to any gene: 11. The CDR3 contains 15 residues. The germline gives CDR1 LNHDA, CDR2 SQIVND (reference sequence). The CDR3 DNA follows: TGTGCCAGCGCGATCAGGGGGCGACTGACCGGGGAGCTGTTTTTT. Its protein is CASAIRGRLTGELFF.

The rearrangement uses TRBV19 and TRBJ1-1; the match to TRBD1 covers 8 bases. Germline lookup yields CDR1 LNHDA and CDR2 SQIVND (reference sequence). The CDR3 runs 13 residues. V dropped 3 bases and J dropped 10; count of bases not matched to a gene: 7. CDR3 in amino acids: CASSIPRQGAAFF. The CDR3 region has the DNA TGTGCCAGTAGTATTCCCCGTCAGGGGGCAGCTTTCTTT.

V and J are TRBV11-2 and TRBJ2-7, with D perhaps matching TRBD1 (6 bases). Germline assignment: CDR1 SGHAT and CDR2 FQNNGV. The CDR3 covers 15 residues. The V and J ends lost 1 base and 7 bases respectively, with 17 bases between them. CDR3 loop: CASSLGGLGAEEQYF. For the CDR3, the DNA is TGTGCCAGCAGCTTAGGGGGGCTAGGCGCGGAAGAGCAGTACTTC.

This chain joins TRBV11-2 and TRBJ1-4; a possible D gene is TRBD1 (6 bases). CDR1 and CDR2 (germline): SGHAT, FQNNGV. The CDR3 sequence is 15 residues long. The ends were cut back, 2 bases at V and 5 bases at J, with 12 bases in the middle. CDR3 protein: CASSLMGQGNEKLFF. The CDR3 region has the DNA TGTGCCAGCAGCTTAATGGGGCAGGGGAATGAAAAACTGTTTTTT.

The chain has TRBV30 and TRBJ1-1; TRBD1 matches at 9 bases. The length of the CDR3 is 14 residues. J gave up 7 bases and V 2 bases, and 8 bases lay outside the gene matches. Germline V gene lookup returns CDR1 GTSNPN and CDR2 SVGIG (reference sequence). The CDR3 coding sequence is TGTGCCTGGAGTTCAATGACGGGACAGGGTGAAGCTTTCTTT. Protein product: CAWSSMTGQGEAFF.

The gene calls are TRBV7-2 and TRBJ2-5; TRBD1 might be the D (6 bases). From germline, CDR1 is SGHTA and CDR2 FQGNSA. The CDR3 sequence is 13 residues long. Trimming shortened V by 2 bases and J by 6 bases, and 10 bases separated the two germline ends. The CDR3 sequence: CASSLQGLQTQYF. CDR3 coding DNA: TGTGCCAGCAGCTTACAGGGGCTTCAGACCCAGTACTTC. The full variable domain, rest sourced from reference TRBV7-2 and TRBJ2-5, is GAGVSQSPSNKVTEKGKDVELRCDPISGHTALYWYRQSLGQGLEFLIYFQGNSAPDKSGLPSDRFSAERTGGSVSTLTIQRTQQEDSAVYLCASSLQGLQTQYFGPGTRLLVL.

V gene TRBV7-9 combines with J gene TRBJ2-1; 7 positions agree with TRBD2. With 0 bases clipped from V and 6 bases from J, the junction kept 2 bases outside the gene matches. This CDR3 is built from 14 residues. Germline V gene sequence: CDR1 SEHNR, CDR2 FQNEAQ (reference sequence). The CDR3 loop is CASSLASGGNEQFF. The CDR3 region has the DNA TGTGCCAGCAGCTTAGCGTCGGGGGGCAATGAGCAGTTCTTC. The variable domain in full, with the rest retrieved from reference TRBV7-9 and TRBJ2-1, is DTGVSQNPRHKITKRGQNVTFRCDPISEHNRLYWYRQTLGQGPEFLTYFQNEAQLEKSRLLSDRFSAERPKGSFSTLEIQRTEQGDSAMYLCASSLASGGNEQFFGPGTRLTVL.

The rearrangement joins TRBV5-1 to TRBJ1-6, with D unresolved. V was clipped by 0 bases and J by 8 bases, with 6 bases between them. The CDR3 loop spans 13 amino acids. Germline V gene data show CDR1 as SGHRS and CDR2 as YFSETQ. This CDR3 reads CASSLATDSPLHF. The CDR3 DNA reads TGCGCCAGCAGCTTGGCTACGGATTCACCCCTCCACTTT.

The chain carries TRBV9 and TRBJ2-2; weak D call: TRBD1 (7 bases). Germline CDR1 and CDR2: SGDLS and YYNGEE. This CDR3 contains 15 residues. Trimming removed 6 bases at V and 5 bases at J, with 17 bases between. The CDR3 here is CASNPQGGLTGELFF. DNA for the CDR3: TGTGCCAGCAACCCTCAGGGGGGTTTGACCGGGGAGCTGTTTTTT.

This rearrangement joins TRBV9 to TRBJ1-3, with a possible D match to TRBD1 (6 bases). V shed 7 bases and J shed 0 bases, with 17 bases lying between them. CDR1 and CDR2 (germline): SGDLS, YYNGEE. The CDR3 extends over 16 amino acids. This CDR3 is CASGQSAAFSGNTIYF. DNA of the CDR3: TGTGCCAGCGGACAGTCGGCAGCTTTCTCTGGAAACACCATATATTTT.